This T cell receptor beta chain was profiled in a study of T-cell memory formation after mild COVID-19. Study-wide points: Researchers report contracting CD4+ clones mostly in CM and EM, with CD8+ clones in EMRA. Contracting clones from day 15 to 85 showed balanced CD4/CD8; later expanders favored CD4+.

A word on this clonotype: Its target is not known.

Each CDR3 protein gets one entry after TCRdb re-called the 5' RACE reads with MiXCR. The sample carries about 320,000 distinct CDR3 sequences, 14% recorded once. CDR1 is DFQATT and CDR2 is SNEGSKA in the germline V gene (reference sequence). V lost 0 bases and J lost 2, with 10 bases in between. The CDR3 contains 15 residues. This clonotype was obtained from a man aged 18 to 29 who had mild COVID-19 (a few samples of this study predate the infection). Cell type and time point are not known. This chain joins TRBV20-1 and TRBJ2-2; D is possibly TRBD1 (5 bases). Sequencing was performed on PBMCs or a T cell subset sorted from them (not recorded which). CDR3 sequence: CSARDGQGNTGELFF. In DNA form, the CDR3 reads TGCAGTGCTAGAGATGGGCAGGGAAACACCGGGGAGCTGTTTTTT.